The 10 T cell receptor beta chains in this list originate from one sample, sequenced in a study of CD8 T cells in ankylosing spondylitis. TCRdb analysed the 5' RACE reads with MiXCR anew, one entry per CDR3 protein. The repertoire consists of some 350,000 distinct CDR3 sequences, with 14% to 15% occurring once and the leading ten covering 1.1%. The sample taken for sequencing was blood, either unsorted or a sorted T cell fraction (not recorded which). All receptors derive from a male donor with ankylosing spondylitis or in good health (not recorded which).

J is TRBJ2-5 and V is TRBV5-1; 7 bases are shared with TRBD1. Germline trimming cut 4 bases from V and 5 bases from J; bases unmatched to any gene: 14. Per the germline V gene, CDR1 is SGHRS and CDR2 is YFSETQ. The CDR3 runs 16 residues. DNA of the CDR3: TGCGCCAGCAGCCAAGGGACCGGGACAGAGTCGGAGACCCAGTACTTC. This translates into CASSQGTGTESETQYF.

The genes are TRBV10-3 and TRBJ2-3, with D hard to call. V lost 2 bases and J 2 bases, leaving 11 bases between the germline ends. The CDR3 loop spans 15 amino acids. Germline V CDR1 and CDR2: ENHRY, SYGVKD. The CDR3 protein is CAISESVSPTDTQYF. The CDR3, as DNA: TGTGCCATCAGTGAGAGCGTCTCACCCACAGATACGCAGTATTTT.

The rearrangement joins TRBV4-1 to TRBJ1-6; D not resolved. The V gene lost 0 bases and the J gene lost 3 bases, with 6 bases spanning the gap. Germline CDR1 is MGHRA and CDR2 is YSYEKL. There are 15 residues in the CDR3. The CDR3 DNA reads as TGCGCCAGCAGCCAAGATATCAGCTATAATTCACCCCTCCACTTT. Translating it yields CASSQDISYNSPLHF.

The chain uses TRBV12-3 or TRBV12-4 and TRBJ2-2; D not resolved. The length of the CDR3 is 13 residues. The ends were cut back, 5 bases at V and 1 base at J, with 5 bases in the middle. CDR3 protein: CASSHKNTGELFF. The DNA of the CDR3 is TGTGCCAGCAGTCACAAGAACACCGGGGAGCTGTTTTTT.

The chain links TRBV6-2 or TRBV6-3 to TRBJ1-4; 8 nucleotides match TRBD1. The CDR3 has 15 residues. Trimming at V came to 0 bases and at J to 7 bases, leaving 4 bases not matched to a gene. Germline loops: CDR1 MNHEY, CDR2 SVGEGT. The CDR3 region is CASSYSGRGPEKLFF. The DNA of the CDR3 is TGTGCCAGCAGTTACTCGGGCAGGGGGCCTGAAAAACTGTTTTTT.

Only a few counts were recorded for this clonotype. V usage is TRBV27 and J usage is TRBJ1-1; D is uncertain. V was cut by 6 bases and J by 2 bases, with 13 bases left in between. CDR1 is MNHEY, CDR2 SMNVEV, per germline (reference sequence). The CDR3 runs to 14 residues. CDR3 nucleotides: TGTGCCAGCAGACCGGGTACCGAAAACACTGAAGCTTTCTTT. It yields the protein CASRPGTENTEAFF.

The CDR3 loop is CASSPPLTDTQYF. In DNA, the CDR3 is TGTGCCAGCTCACCACCCCTTACAGATACGCAGTATTTT. The rearrangement uses TRBV18 and TRBJ2-3; no clear D gene. V was shortened by 0 bases and J by 3 bases, with 4 bases between the two germline ends. Germline lookup yields CDR1 KGHSH and CDR2 LQKENI. CDR3 length: 13 residues. The whole variable domain, filled in from reference TRBV18 and TRBJ2-3, reads NAGVMQNPRHLVRRRGQEARLRCSPMKGHSHVYWYRQLPEEGLKFMVYLQKENIIDESGMPKERFSAEFPKEGPSILRIQQVVRGDSAAYFCASSPPLTDTQYFGPGTRLTVL.

The J gene is TRBJ2-3, the V gene TRBV20-1; 9 bases line up with TRBD2. The CDR3 extends over 15 amino acids. Germline lookup yields CDR1 DFQATT and CDR2 SNEGSKA (reference sequence). V gave up 3 bases and J gave up 2 bases; unmatched junction bases: 6. In DNA form, the CDR3 reads TGCAGTGCTAGCAGAGTAGCGGGGGTCACAGATACGCAGTATTTT. Encoded protein: CSASRVAGVTDTQYF.

The J gene is TRBJ2-3, the V gene TRBV12-3 or TRBV12-4; D is perhaps TRBD2 (7 bases). V lost 3 bases and J lost 4, with 14 bases in between. The CDR3 has 15 residues. This CDR3 is CASSFNKGGPDTQYF. CDR3 coding DNA: TGTGCCAGCAGTTTTAACAAGGGGGGGCCAGATACGCAGTATTTT.

DNA for the CDR3: TGTGCCAGCAGCTTAGCGCGATACTCCTACGAGCAGTACTTC. The encoded protein is CASSLARYSYEQYF. V usage is TRBV7-2 and J usage is TRBJ2-7; D is unresolved. V was pared by 0 bases and J by 0 bases, with 6 bases between. The CDR3 has 14 residues. The germline gives CDR1 SGHTA, CDR2 FQGNSA.